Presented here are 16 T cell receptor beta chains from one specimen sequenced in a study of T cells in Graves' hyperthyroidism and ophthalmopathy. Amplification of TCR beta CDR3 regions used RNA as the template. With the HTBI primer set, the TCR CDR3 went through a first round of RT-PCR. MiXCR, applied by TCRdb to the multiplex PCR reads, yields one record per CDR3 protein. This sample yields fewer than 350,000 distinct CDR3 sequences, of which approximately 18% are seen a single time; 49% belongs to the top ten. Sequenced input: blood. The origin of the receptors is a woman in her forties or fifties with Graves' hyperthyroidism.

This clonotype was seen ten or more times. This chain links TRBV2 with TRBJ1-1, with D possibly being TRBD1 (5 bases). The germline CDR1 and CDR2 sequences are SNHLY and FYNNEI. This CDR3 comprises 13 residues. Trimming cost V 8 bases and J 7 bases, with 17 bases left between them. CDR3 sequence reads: CASGGDSRGEAFF. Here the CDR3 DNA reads TGTGCCAGCGGAGGGGATTCACGGGGTGAAGCTTTCTTT.

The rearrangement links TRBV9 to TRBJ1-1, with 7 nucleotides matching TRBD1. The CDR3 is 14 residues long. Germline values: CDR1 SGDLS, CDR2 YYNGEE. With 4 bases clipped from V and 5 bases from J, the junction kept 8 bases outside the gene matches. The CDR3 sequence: CASSSGTVQTEAFF. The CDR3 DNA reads TGTGCCAGCAGCTCTGGGACAGTTCAAACTGAAGCTTTCTTT.

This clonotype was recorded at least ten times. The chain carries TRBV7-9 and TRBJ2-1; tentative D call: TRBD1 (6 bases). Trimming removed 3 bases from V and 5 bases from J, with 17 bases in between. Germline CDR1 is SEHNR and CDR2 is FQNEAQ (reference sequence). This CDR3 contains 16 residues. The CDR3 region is CASSFLNRVSDNEQFF. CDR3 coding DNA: TGTGCCAGCAGCTTTTTAAACAGGGTAAGCGACAATGAGCAGTTCTTC.

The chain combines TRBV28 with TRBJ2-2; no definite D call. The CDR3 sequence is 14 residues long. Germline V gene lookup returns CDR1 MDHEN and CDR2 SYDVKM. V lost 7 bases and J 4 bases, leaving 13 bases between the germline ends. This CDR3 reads CASIKGVGTGELFF. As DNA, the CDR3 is TGTGCCAGCATTAAGGGTGTAGGCACCGGGGAGCTGTTTTTT.

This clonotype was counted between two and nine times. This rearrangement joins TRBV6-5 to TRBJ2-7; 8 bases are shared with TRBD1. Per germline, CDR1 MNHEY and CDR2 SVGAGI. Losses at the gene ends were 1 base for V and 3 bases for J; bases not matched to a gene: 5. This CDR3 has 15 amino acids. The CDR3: CASSYYPGGIYEQYF. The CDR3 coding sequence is TGTGCCAGCAGTTACTATCCAGGGGGCATCTACGAGCAGTACTTC.

CDR3 loop: CASSRGQNYEQYF. In DNA, the CDR3 is TGTGCCAGCAGCCGGGGACAGAACTACGAGCAGTACTTC. The chain combines TRBV7-8 with TRBJ2-7; 7 bases match TRBD1. V gave up 5 bases and J gave up 3 bases; unmatched junction bases: 4. Germline CDR1 is SGHVS and CDR2 is FQNEAQ. The length of the CDR3 is 13 residues.

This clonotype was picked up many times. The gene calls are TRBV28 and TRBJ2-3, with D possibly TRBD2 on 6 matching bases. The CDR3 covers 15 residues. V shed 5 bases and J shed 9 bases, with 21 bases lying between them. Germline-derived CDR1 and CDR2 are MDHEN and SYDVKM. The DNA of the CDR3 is TGTGCCAGCAGTCCCGGGGGAGGTGATACGTGGACGCAGTATTTT. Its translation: CASSPGGGDTWTQYF.

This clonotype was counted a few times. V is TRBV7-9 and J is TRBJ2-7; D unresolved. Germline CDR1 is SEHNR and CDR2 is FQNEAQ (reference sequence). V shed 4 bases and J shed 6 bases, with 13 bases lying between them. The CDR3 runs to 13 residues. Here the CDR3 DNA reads TGTGCCAGCAGCTCCCCAGTGGGTCGCGAGCAGTACTTC. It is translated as CASSSPVGREQYF.

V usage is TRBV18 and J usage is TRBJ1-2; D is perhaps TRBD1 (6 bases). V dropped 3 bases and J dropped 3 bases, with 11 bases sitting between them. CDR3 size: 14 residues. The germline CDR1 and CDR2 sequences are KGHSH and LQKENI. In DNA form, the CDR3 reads TGTGCCAGCTCACCCAACAGGGATTACTATGGCTACACCTTC. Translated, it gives CASSPNRDYYGYTF.

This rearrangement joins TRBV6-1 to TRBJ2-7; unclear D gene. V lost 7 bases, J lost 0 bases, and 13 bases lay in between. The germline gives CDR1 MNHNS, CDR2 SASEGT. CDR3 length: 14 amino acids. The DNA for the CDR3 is TGTGCCAGCACGTCGATTACCCCCTCCTACGAGCAGTACTTC. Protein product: CASTSITPSYEQYF.

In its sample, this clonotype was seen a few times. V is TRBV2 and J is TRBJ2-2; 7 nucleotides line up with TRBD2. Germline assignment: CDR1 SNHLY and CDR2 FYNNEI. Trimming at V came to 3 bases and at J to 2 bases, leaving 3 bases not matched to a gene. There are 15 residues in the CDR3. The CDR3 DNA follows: TGTGCCAGCAGTGACCTAGCGGCTAACACCGGGGAGCTGTTTTTT. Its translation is CASSDLAANTGELFF.

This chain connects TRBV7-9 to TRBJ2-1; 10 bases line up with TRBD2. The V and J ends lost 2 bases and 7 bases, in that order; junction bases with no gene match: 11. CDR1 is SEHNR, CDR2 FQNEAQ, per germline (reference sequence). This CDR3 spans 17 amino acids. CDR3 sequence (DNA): TGTGCCAGCAGCTTAACCTTGGGACTAGCGCTGGGTAATGAGCAGTTCTTC. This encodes CASSLTLGLALGNEQFF.

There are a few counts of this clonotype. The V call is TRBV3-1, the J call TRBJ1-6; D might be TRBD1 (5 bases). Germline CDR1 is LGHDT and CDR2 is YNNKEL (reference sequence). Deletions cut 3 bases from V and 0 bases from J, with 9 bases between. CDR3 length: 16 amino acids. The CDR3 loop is CASSHRVRSYNSPLHF. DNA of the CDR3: TGTGCCAGCAGCCACAGGGTGCGCTCCTATAATTCACCCCTCCACTTT.

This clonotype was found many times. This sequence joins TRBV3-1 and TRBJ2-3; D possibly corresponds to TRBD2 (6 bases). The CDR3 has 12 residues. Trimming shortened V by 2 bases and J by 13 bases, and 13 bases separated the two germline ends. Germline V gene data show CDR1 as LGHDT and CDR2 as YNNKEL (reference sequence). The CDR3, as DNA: TGTGCCAGCAGCCAACAGGGCCGGGGGAAGTATTTT. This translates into CASSQQGRGKYF.

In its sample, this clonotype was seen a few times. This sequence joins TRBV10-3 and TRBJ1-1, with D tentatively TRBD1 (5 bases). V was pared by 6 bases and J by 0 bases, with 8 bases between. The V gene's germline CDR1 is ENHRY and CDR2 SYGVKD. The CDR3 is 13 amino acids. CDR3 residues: CAISGQVNTEAFF. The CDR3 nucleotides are TGTGCCATCAGCGGACAAGTGAACACTGAAGCTTTCTTT.

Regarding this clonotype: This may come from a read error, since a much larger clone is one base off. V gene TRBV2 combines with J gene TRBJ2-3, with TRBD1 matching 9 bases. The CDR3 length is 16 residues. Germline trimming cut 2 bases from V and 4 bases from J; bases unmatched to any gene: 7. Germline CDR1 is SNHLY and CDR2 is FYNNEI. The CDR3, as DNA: TGTGCCAGCAGTGAACAGGACAGGGGCAATGCAGATACGCAGTATTTT. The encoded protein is CASSEQDRGNADTQYF.